The sequence of this T cell receptor beta chain was determined in a study of blood T cell repertoires in COVID-19. At the level of the study: COVID-19 samples, acute and convalescent, were from the United States, Italy and Spain. T cells, B-cell-depleted T cells, or PBMCs supplied cDNA or gDNA.

Per the study methods: Reference gene primer amplification gave nucleated cell count estimates. The data were produced by immunoSEQ multiplex PCR, yet TCRdb's version contains in-frame clones alone and is incomplete. For V, J and clone size, that table is used; D and trimming come from the DNA. Of roughly 140,000 clones in the sample, 85% were seen once. The sequence derives from a woman aged 40 to 50 with active or convalescent COVID-19. Sample: peripheral blood.

This CDR3 reads CASSLVRVVGKNTQYF. The CDR3 nucleotides read TGTGCCAGCAGCTTAGTCAGGGTCGTAGGGAAGAATACGCAGTATTTT. This chain links TRBV7-2 with TRBJ2-3; TRBD1 is a possible D gene (5 bases). From germline, CDR1 is SGHTA and CDR2 FQGNSA. The ends were cut back, 1 base at V and 7 bases at J, with 18 bases in the middle. The CDR3 sequence is 16 residues long.